These 32 T cell receptor beta chains were all obtained from the same sample, sequenced in a study of cytomegalovirus exposure and HLA in healthy donors. Primers: 60 Vbeta forward and 13 Jbeta reverse. Clones were read by immunoSEQ multiplex PCR, and TCRdb kept only the in-frame ones, dropping some. The table records about 140,000 clones, about three quarters of them present only once. The sequenced material came from PBMCs. The receptors stem from a female donor in good health and CMV-seronegative.

The DNA for the CDR3 is TGTGCCAGCAGGCGAGTCTGGACAGACGGTGAAAAACTGTTTTTT. It yields the protein CASRRVWTDGEKLFF. The rearrangement uses TRBV6-5 and TRBJ1-4, with a weak D call TRBD1 (6 bases). The CDR3 length is 15 residues. CDR1 is MNHEY, CDR2 SVGAGI, per germline. Trimming removed 6 bases at V and 7 bases at J, with 18 bases between.

The chain couples TRBV2 to TRBJ2-2; 7 positions match TRBD1. Trimming cost V 5 bases and J 4 bases; bases outside gene matches: 7. The CDR3 consists of 15 residues. Germline V gene sequence: CDR1 SNHLY, CDR2 FYNNEI. The CDR3 loop reads CASSRQGLPTGELFF. CDR3 bases: TGTGCCAGCAGTAGACAGGGCCTACCCACCGGGGAGCTGTTTTTT.

The chain joins TRBV6-5 to TRBJ1-1; D is unclear. The V gene's germline CDR1 is MNHEY and CDR2 SVGAGI. The CDR3 extends over 14 amino acids. Trimming took off 7 bases at V and 1 base at J, with 13 bases between the two ends. CDR3 sequence (DNA): TGTGCCAGCAATACGGGAGGCCAGAACACTGAAGCTTTCTTT. It is translated as CASNTGGQNTEAFF.

J is TRBJ2-4 and V is TRBV11-2; tentative D call: TRBD1 (5 bases). The CDR3 covers 13 residues. V gave up 4 bases and J gave up 6 bases, with 10 bases separating them. Germline CDR1 reads SGHAT; CDR2 reads FQNNGV. For the CDR3, the DNA is TGTGCCAGCAGCTCGACAGATCGAAACATTCAGTACTTC. This codes for CASSSTDRNIQYF.

The J gene is TRBJ1-6, the V gene TRBV6-5; possible D gene TRBD1, 6 bases. This CDR3 comprises 15 residues. Germline CDR1 and CDR2: MNHEY and SVGAGI. V lost 5 bases, J lost 6 bases, and 14 bases lay in between. The CDR3 protein is CASSTSGTTNSPLHF. DNA of the CDR3: TGTGCCAGCAGTACATCCGGGACAACTAATTCACCCCTCCACTTT.

The chain employs TRBV10-3 and TRBJ1-5; tentatively, D is TRBD1 (6 bases). Trimming pared 2 bases from V and 0 bases from J, leaving 8 bases between. The CDR3 runs to 15 residues. Germline V gene data show CDR1 as ENHRY and CDR2 as SYGVKD. CDR3 in DNA: TGTGCCATCAGTGAGCACAGGGATAGCAATCAGCCCCAGCATTTT. It codes for CAISEHRDSNQPQHF.

The chain is built from TRBV28 and TRBJ1-2, with D possibly matching TRBD1 (6 bases). V was shortened by 6 bases and J by 10 bases, with 21 bases between the two germline ends. This CDR3 region has 14 residues. Germline CDR1 reads MDHEN; CDR2 reads SYDVKM. CDR3 DNA sequence: TGTGCCAGCAGGCGATCAGGACAGTCCTCATACTACACCTTC. This codes for CASRRSGQSSYYTF.

In its sample, this clone was seen once. V gene TRBV6-1 combines with J gene TRBJ1-1; D unclear. Trimming left V 6 bases short and J 8 bases short, with 19 bases between. Germline CDR1 reads MNHNS; CDR2 reads SASEGT. This CDR3 comprises 14 residues. DNA of the CDR3: TGTGCCAGCAGCATCCTAGGAGGGAGAGAAGAAGCTTTCTTT. Protein product: CASSILGGREEAFF.

As DNA, the CDR3 is TGTGCCAGCAGTACCGGACAGGGTCTTAATGAGCAGTTCTTC. This sequence encodes CASSTGQGLNEQFF. J is TRBJ2-1 and V is TRBV28; TRBD1 aligns across 8 bases. Per the germline V gene, CDR1 is MDHEN and CDR2 is SYDVKM. The V gene end was trimmed by 5 bases and the J gene end by 7 bases; junction bases not matched to a gene: 7. The CDR3 consists of 14 residues.

The chain recombines TRBV28 with TRBJ2-7; 8 bases are shared with TRBD1. Germline V gene lookup returns CDR1 MDHEN and CDR2 SYDVKM. V lost 7 bases, J lost 3 bases, and 2 bases stayed unmatched. The CDR3 spans 12 residues. CDR3 bases: TGTGCCAGCACAGGGGGCGGCTACGAGCAGTACTTC. The encoded protein is CASTGGGYEQYF.

The chain combines TRBV28 with TRBJ1-1; the match to TRBD1 covers 8 bases. The CDR3 extends over 14 amino acids. Losses at the gene ends were 6 bases for V and 0 bases for J; bases not matched to a gene: 3. CDR1 and CDR2 (germline): MDHEN, SYDVKM. The CDR3 reads CASRGQALNTEAFF. The CDR3 DNA sequence: TGTGCCAGCAGGGGACAGGCTTTGAACACTGAAGCTTTCTTT.

The chain combines TRBV5-6 with TRBJ1-2, with TRBD1 matching 11 bases. The CDR3 spans 14 residues. Trimming took 4 bases from V and 4 from J; bases not matched to a gene: 3. Germline CDR1 reads SGHDT; CDR2 reads YYEEEE. CDR3 bases: TGTGCCAGCAGCATAGGACAGGGGGCCTATGGCTACACCTTC. It encodes CASSIGQGAYGYTF.

This clone has only a few counts. The J gene is TRBJ2-7, the V gene TRBV4-1, with 7 bases that match TRBD1. The CDR3 loop spans 15 amino acids. The germline gives CDR1 MGHRA, CDR2 YSYEKL. J gave up 4 bases and V 0 bases, and 6 bases lay outside the gene matches. CDR3: CASSQELGGMYEQYF. The CDR3 DNA reads as TGCGCCAGCAGCCAAGAATTAGGGGGCATGTACGAGCAGTACTTC.

CDR3 DNA sequence: TGTGCCAGTAGTAAGGAGACAACCGGGACAGGGTTCACCGGGGAGCTGTTTTTT. Its protein product is CASSKETTGTGFTGELFF. This sequence joins TRBV19 and TRBJ2-2; 9 nucleotides line up with TRBD1. The CDR3 totals 18 residues. After removal of 4 bases from V and 4 bases from J, the junction contained 13 bases not matched to a gene. CDR1 and CDR2 (germline): LNHDA, SQIVND (reference sequence).

V and J are TRBV28 and TRBJ1-2, with 9 bases matching TRBD1. The trim removed 4 bases at V and 2 bases at J, leaving 8 bases unmatched. The CDR3 totals 16 residues. CDR1 and CDR2 (germline): MDHEN, SYDVKM. This CDR3 reads CASSSKDRGDNYGYTF. CDR3 nucleotide sequence: TGTGCCAGCAGTTCGAAGGACAGGGGAGACAACTATGGCTACACCTTC.

The chain carries TRBV9 and TRBJ1-5; TRBD1 might be the D (5 bases). The germline V gene encodes CDR1 SGDLS and CDR2 YYNGEE. V was clipped by 0 bases and J by 7 bases, with 8 bases between them. The CDR3 spans 13 residues. The CDR3 is CASSVASGQPQHF. The CDR3 DNA follows: TGTGCCAGCAGCGTAGCTTCAGGGCAGCCCCAGCATTTT. The full variable domain, completed using reference TRBV9 and TRBJ1-5, is DSGVTQTPKHLITATGQRVTLRCSPRSGDLSVYWYQQSLDQGLQFLIQYYNGEERAKGNILERFSAQQFPDLHSELNLSSLELGDSALYFCASSVASGQPQHFGDGTRLSIL.

The CDR3 loop is CASTPRGFSGNTIYF. The CDR3 DNA reads TGTGCCAGTACTCCGCGGGGTTTCTCTGGAAACACCATATATTTT. The V gene is TRBV19, the J gene TRBJ1-3; D not resolved. CDR1 is LNHDA and CDR2 is SQIVND in the germline V gene (reference sequence). Between the trimmed V and J ends, which lost 7 bases and 0 bases, there was a span of 13 bases. CDR3 length equals 15 residues.

This chain uses TRBV5-1 with TRBJ2-5; 11 nucleotides match TRBD2. CDR1 SGHRS and CDR2 YFSETQ come from the germline V gene. The V gene end was trimmed by 0 bases and the J gene end by 1 base; junction bases not matched to a gene: 8. CDR3 length: 18 amino acids. CDR3 bases: TGCGCCAGCAGCTTGGGGGCTGGACTAGCGGGTTTCCAAGAGACCCAGTACTTC. This translates into CASSLGAGLAGFQETQYF.

The rearrangement uses TRBV7-6 and TRBJ2-2, with D possibly matching TRBD2 (6 bases). V was shortened by 1 base and J by 0 bases, with 24 bases between the two germline ends. Germline V gives CDR1 SGHVS, CDR2 FNYEAQ. This CDR3 has 21 residues. The CDR3 loop reads CASSLDSGVGGMAANTGELFF. CDR3 bases: TGTGCCAGCAGCTTAGACTCAGGTGTGGGCGGGATGGCCGCGAACACCGGGGAGCTGTTTTTT. Full variable domain (missing parts from reference TRBV7-6 and TRBJ2-2): GAGVSQSPRYKVTKRGQDVALRCDPISGHVSLYWYRQALGQGPEFLTYFNYEAQQDKSGLPNDRFSAERPEGSISTLTIQRTEQRDSAMYRCASSLDSGVGGMAANTGELFFGEGSRLTVL.

This clone was observed a handful of times. The chain has TRBV15 and TRBJ1-6, with D tentatively TRBD1 (5 bases). The CDR3 runs 14 residues. Looked up from germline, CDR1 is LNHNV and CDR2 is YYDKDF (reference sequence). Trimming left V 4 bases short and J 8 bases short, with 12 bases between. The chain's CDR3 is CATSKGLPDSPLHF. CDR3 bases: TGTGCCACCAGCAAGGGACTCCCCGATTCACCCCTCCACTTT. The whole variable domain, filled in from reference TRBV15 and TRBJ1-6, reads DAMVIQNPRYQVTQFGKPVTLSCSQTLNHNVMYWYQQKSSQAPKLLFHYYDKDFNNEADTPDNFQSRRPNTSFCFLDIRSPGLGDTAMYLCATSKGLPDSPLHFGNGTRLTVT.

This clone was seen once. The genes are TRBV4-1 and TRBJ2-1; TRBD2 matches at 9 bases. The CDR3 is 15 residues long. The germline V gene encodes CDR1 MGHRA and CDR2 YSYEKL. The junction had 4 bases not matched to a gene; V was cut back by 1 base and J by 6 bases. DNA of the CDR3: TGCGCCAGCAGCCAAGGGACTAGCGAGGGCAATGAGCAGTTCTTC. This gives the protein CASSQGTSEGNEQFF.

V and J are TRBV15 and TRBJ1-1, with D perhaps matching TRBD1 (6 bases). V lost 3 bases and J 1 base, leaving 18 bases between the germline ends. This CDR3 has 17 residues. Germline V gives CDR1 LNHNV, CDR2 YYDKDF (reference sequence). CDR3 amino acids: CATSSDVIRTENTEAFF. CDR3 nucleotides: TGTGCCACCAGCAGTGATGTAATAAGGACAGAGAACACTGAAGCTTTCTTT.

The CDR3 DNA sequence: TGTGCCAGCAGCTTGGACAGGGGCTACGAGCAGTACTTC. Amino acid sequence: CASSLDRGYEQYF. The chain joins TRBV5-5 to TRBJ2-7; 7 bases line up with TRBD1. CDR1 is SGHKS, CDR2 YYEKEE, per germline (reference sequence). With 0 bases clipped from V and 3 bases from J, the junction kept 0 bases outside the gene matches. The CDR3 is 13 amino acids.

The chain carries TRBV9 and TRBJ2-2; 12 positions agree with TRBD2. Losses at the gene ends were 0 bases for V and 5 bases for J; bases not matched to a gene: 2. The V gene's germline CDR1 is SGDLS and CDR2 YYNGEE. This CDR3 comprises 16 residues. CDR3 sequence (DNA): TGTGCCAGCAGCGTAGGACTAGCGGGGGTAACCGGGGAGCTGTTTTTT. Protein product: CASSVGLAGVTGELFF.

The CDR3 coding sequence is TGTGCCAGCAGTGAAGCGCTCGGGGGGGGCCTTTCCCCCCTCCACTTT. It encodes CASSEALGGGLSPLHF. V gene TRBV6-1 combines with J gene TRBJ1-6; tentatively, D is TRBD1 (6 bases). From germline, CDR1 is MNHNS and CDR2 SASEGT. This CDR3 has 16 amino acids. V was trimmed by 0 bases and J by 13 bases, leaving 19 bases between them.

The V and J genes are TRBV27 and TRBJ2-7, with D possibly being TRBD2 (5 bases). The CDR3 has 12 residues. The V gene's germline CDR1 is MNHEY and CDR2 SMNVEV (reference sequence). Trimming cost V 3 bases and J 5 bases, with 8 bases left between them. Here the CDR3 DNA reads TGTGCCAGCAGTTTGACCGGGGACGAGCAGTACTTC. Residues: CASSLTGDEQYF.

This chain connects TRBV1 to TRBJ1-1. TRBV1 is assigned pseudogene status. This CDR3 region has 13 residues. Here the CDR3 DNA reads TGCACCAGCAGCCTTGGGGGGGACACTGAAGCTTTCTTT. As protein: CTSSLGGDTEAFF.

This clone appeared a few times. This chain links TRBV2 with TRBJ1-4; D gene unclear. V gave up 7 bases and J gave up 8 bases, with 14 bases separating them. The CDR3 contains 13 residues. Germline CDR1 and CDR2: SNHLY and FYNNEI. CDR3 sequence reads: CASTAQAGEKLFF. In DNA, the CDR3 is TGTGCCAGCACGGCTCAGGCGGGGGAAAAACTGTTTTTT.

The chain is built from TRBV7-8 and TRBJ2-7, with D maybe TRBD2 (6 bases). The germline V and J ends were trimmed by 7 bases and 2 bases, with 18 bases remaining between them. CDR1 is SGHVS and CDR2 is FQNEAQ in the germline V gene. CDR3 length: 15 amino acids. The CDR3 DNA sequence: TGTGCCAGCACACCCGGTAGCGGCACAGCCTACGAGCAGTACTTC. It encodes CASTPGSGTAYEQYF. The full variable domain, its missing parts supplied by reference TRBV7-8 and TRBJ2-7, is GAGVSQSPRYKVAKRGQDVALRCDPISGHVSLFWYQQALGQGPEFLTYFQNEAQLDKSGLPSDRFFAERPEGSVSTLKIQRTQQEDSAVYLCASTPGSGTAYEQYFGPGTRLTVT.

The chain couples TRBV11-3 to TRBJ2-1; 11 bases align to TRBD1. CDR3 size: 16 residues. The V gene's germline CDR1 is SGHNT and CDR2 YENEEA. The V segment lost 5 bases and the J segment 1 base; nucleotides outside the gene matches: 4. CDR3 DNA: TGTGCCAGCAGCACCGGGACAGGGGGGTCCTACAATGAGCAGTTCTTC. It specifies CASSTGTGGSYNEQFF.

The rearrangement links TRBV27 to TRBJ1-6; weak D call: TRBD1 (5 bases). CDR1 MNHEY and CDR2 SMNVEV come from the germline V gene (reference sequence). This CDR3 is 14 amino acids long. V was cut by 6 bases and J by 9 bases, with 15 bases left in between. Here the CDR3 reads CASSPPGGLSPLHF. In nucleotides, the CDR3 is TGTGCCAGCAGCCCCCCCGGGGGACTTTCACCCCTCCACTTT.

J is TRBJ2-2 and V is TRBV7-8; weak D call: TRBD2 (5 bases). In germline, CDR1 is SGHVS, CDR2 FQNEAQ. The CDR3 runs 14 residues. Trimming pared 5 bases from V and 7 bases from J, leaving 14 bases between. The CDR3 DNA follows: TGTGCCAGCAGCCCGGTAGGAGGCCACGGGGAGCTGTTTTTT. Translation: CASSPVGGHGELFF.